Sequencing of this TCR beta chain was carried out in a study of spatial heterogeneity in lung cancer. TCRdb redid the calling of the 5' RACE reads with MiXCR, one entry per CDR3 protein. The table includes about 44,000 distinct CDR3 sequences, about an eighth detected once. This clonotype was observed at least ten times. Described time point: sample taken at primary tumor resection. Unsorted whole RNA from tumor, nontumor lung or frozen PBMC underwent sequencing. Trimming removed 7 bases from V and 7 bases from J; junction bases left unmatched: 7. Germline-derived CDR1 and CDR2 are WSHSY and SAAADI. The CDR3 covers 15 residues.

The starting material was PBMCs, obtained at surgery. The chain is built from TRBV10-2 and TRBJ2-1; TRBD2 matches at 13 bases. This TCR derives from a male donor with early-stage non-small cell lung cancer. CDR3 region: CASTLAGGPGNEQFF. CDR3 DNA sequence: TGCGCCAGCACACTAGCGGGGGGGCCCGGGAATGAGCAGTTCTTC.